A single TCR beta chain is shown here with its context. The antigen remains unidentified. This sample was taken from a study of T cell responses to AZD1222 COVID-19 vaccine. About the research overall: Analyses pooled second doses at about 4 or about 12 weeks.

Study-wide results and caveats: Sampling that yielded the repertoires occurred only after the peak T cell response. Close to half of spike-specific TCRs reportedly recognize unmutated variant regions. It should be noted that donors were predominantly white British and more often female, and clonal diversity was possibly underestimated.

The CDR3 spans 17 residues. CDR1 and CDR2 from the germline V gene are SGHNT and YYREEE (reference sequence). Trimming shortened V by 4 bases and J by 0 bases, and 19 bases separated the two germline ends. Data came from immunoSEQ multiplex PCR; TCRdb stores just in-frame clones and leaves some out. The table includes tens of thousands of clones, 85% detected once. This chain links TRBV5-4 with TRBJ1-1, with D possibly matching TRBD1 (5 bases). Sequenced here: peripheral blood, sampled on day 0 of AZD1222 vaccination. The TCR was taken from an adult in good health. The CDR3 spells CASSAGGYGGMNTEAFF. The CDR3 DNA sequence: TGTGCCAGCAGCGCTGGGGGGTATGGGGGGATGAACACTGAAGCTTTCTTT.